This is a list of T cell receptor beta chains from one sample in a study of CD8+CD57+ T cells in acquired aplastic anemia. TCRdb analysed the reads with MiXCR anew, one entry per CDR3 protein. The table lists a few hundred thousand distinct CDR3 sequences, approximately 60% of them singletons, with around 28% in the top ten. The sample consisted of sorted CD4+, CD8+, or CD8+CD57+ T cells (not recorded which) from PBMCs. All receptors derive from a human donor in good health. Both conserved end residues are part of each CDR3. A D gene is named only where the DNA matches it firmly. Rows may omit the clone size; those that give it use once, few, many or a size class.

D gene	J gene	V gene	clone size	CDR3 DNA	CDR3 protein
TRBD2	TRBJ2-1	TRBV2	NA	TGTGCCAGCAGTGTACAAGCGGGAGTCGGGGATGAGCAGTTCTTC	CASSVQAGVGDEQFF
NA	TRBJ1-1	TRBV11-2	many	TGTGCCAGCAGCTCGGACTACAGGATATTGAACACTGAAGCTTTCTTT	CASSSDYRILNTEAFF
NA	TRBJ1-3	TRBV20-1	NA	TGCAGTGCTACCAGGGACATGGGAAACACCATATATTTT	CSATRDMGNTIYF
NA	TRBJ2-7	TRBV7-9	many	TGTGCCAGCAGCTCCGACCCCTACGAGCAGTACTTC	CASSSDPYEQYF
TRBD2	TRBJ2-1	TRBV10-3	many	TGTGCCATCAGTGACGGGGGGGTTTCATACAATGAGCAGTTCTTC	CAISDGGVSYNEQFF
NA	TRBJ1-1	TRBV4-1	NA	TGCGCCAGCAGCCAAGCAGGCGGGCTGAACACTGAAGCTTTCTTT	CASSQAGGLNTEAFF
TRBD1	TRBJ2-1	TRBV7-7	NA	TGTGCTAGCAGCTTCCACAGGGGCCAGCAGTTCTTC	CASSFHRGQQFF
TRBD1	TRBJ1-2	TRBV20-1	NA	TGCAGTGCCCCGACAGGGGGAGGTGGCTACACCTTC	CSAPTGGGGYTF
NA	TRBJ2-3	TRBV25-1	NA	TGTGCCAGCAGTCTACATCCCCAGGGAGATACGCAGTATTTT	CASSLHPQGDTQYF
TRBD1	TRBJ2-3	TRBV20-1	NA	TGCAGTGCTACTCCGGGACAGGGGAGCACAGATACGCAGTATTTT	CSATPGQGSTDTQYF
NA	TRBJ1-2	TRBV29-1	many	TGCAGCGTTGAAGACAGGGAGGCCTATGGCTACACCTTC	CSVEDREAYGYTF
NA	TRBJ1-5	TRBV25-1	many	TGTGCCAGCAGTGAATGGGGCAGCGGCAATCAGCCCCAGCATTTT	CASSEWGSGNQPQHF
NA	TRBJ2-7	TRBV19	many	TGTGCCAGTAGTATCACTAGTTCCTACGAGCAGTACTTC	CASSITSSYEQYF
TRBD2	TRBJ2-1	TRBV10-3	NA	TGTGCCATCAGTGAGTCGGGACGGGGGGTTATGTATGAGCAGTTCTTC	CAISESGRGVMYEQFF
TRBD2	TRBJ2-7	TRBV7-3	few	TGCGCCAGCAGCCAAGGGCCGGGACTAGCAGGCTACGAGCAGTACTTC	CASSQGPGLAGYEQYF
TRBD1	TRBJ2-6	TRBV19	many	TGTGCCAGTAGTATTACGGGGACAGGGTACTCTGGGGCCAACGTCCTGACTTTC	CASSITGTGYSGANVLTF
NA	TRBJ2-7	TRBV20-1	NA	TGCAGTCCAGATAGCGGCTACGAGCAGTACTTC	CSPDSGYEQYF
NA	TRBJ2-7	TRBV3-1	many	TGTGCCAGCAGCCAAGAAAAAAGCGGCGTCTACGAGCAGTACTTC	CASSQEKSGVYEQYF
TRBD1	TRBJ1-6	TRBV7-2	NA	TGTGCCAGCAGCTTAGCGGGAGGGGGCTATTCACCCCTCCACTTT	CASSLAGGGYSPLHF
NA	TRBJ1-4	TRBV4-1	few	TGCGCCAGCAGTCAAATATGGGGAGGGAGAGAAAAACTGTTTTTT	CASSQIWGGREKLFF
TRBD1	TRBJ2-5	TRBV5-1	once	TGCGCCAGCAGCTTCGGTGGTTCAGGGGGAGAGACCCAGTACTTC	CASSFGGSGGETQYF
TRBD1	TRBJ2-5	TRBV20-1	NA	TGCAGTGCCCCTGGGGGGGGGGGGGACAGGGGCCAAGAGACCCAGTACTTC	CSAPGGGGDRGQETQYF
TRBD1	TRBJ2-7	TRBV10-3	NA	TGTGCCATCAGTGAACAAAAGGGACAGACCCCCTACGAGCAGTACTTC	CAISEQKGQTPYEQYF
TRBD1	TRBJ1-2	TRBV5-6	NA	TGTGCCAGCAGCTTACAGGGGGCAAGGTATGGCTACACCTTC	CASSLQGARYGYTF
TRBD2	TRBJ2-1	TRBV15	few	TGTGCCACCAGCAGATGGGCGGACAAACGGGGGGGGGAGCAGTTCTTC	CATSRWADKRGGEQFF
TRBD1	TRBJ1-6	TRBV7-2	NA	TGTGCCAGCAGCTTATTGGGACAGGGAAATTCACCCCTCCACTTT	CASSLLGQGNSPLHF
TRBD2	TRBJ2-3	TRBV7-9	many	TGTGCCAGCAGCTTAGAGGCTAGCGGGGGGGTTACAGATACGCAGTATTTT	CASSLEASGGVTDTQYF
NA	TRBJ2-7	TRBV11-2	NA	TGTGCCAGTACACAGGGCGCGAACTACGAGCAGTACTTC	CASTQGANYEQYF
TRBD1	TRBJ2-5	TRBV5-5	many	TGTGCCAGCAGCTTAGGACAGGGCGGGGAGACCCAGTACTTC	CASSLGQGGETQYF
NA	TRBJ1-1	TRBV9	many	TGTGCCAGCAGCGCCGAGGGAGGAATGAACACTGAAGCTTTCTTT	CASSAEGGMNTEAFF
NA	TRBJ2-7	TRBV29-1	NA	TGCAGCGTTGAAGATTCTAGCACCTACGAGCAGTACTTC	CSVEDSSTYEQYF
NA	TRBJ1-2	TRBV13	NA	TGCGCCAGCAGCTTGGAGAGGGTACAAGGCTACACCTTC	CASSLERVQGYTF
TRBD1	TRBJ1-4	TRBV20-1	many	TGCAGTGCTAGACGACAGGGTGCGGAAAAACTGTTTTTT	CSARRQGAEKLFF
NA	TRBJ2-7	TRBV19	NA	TGTGCCAGTAGTTCCCACGACAGCTACGAGCAGTACTTC	CASSSHDSYEQYF
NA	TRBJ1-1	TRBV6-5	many	TGTGCCAGCAGTCCCGGGGAAACTACTTCGGGGGAGGCTGAAGCTTTCTTT	CASSPGETTSGEAEAFF
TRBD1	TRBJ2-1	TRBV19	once	TGTGCCAGCGACAGGGGCGGGAATGAGCAGTTCTTC	CASDRGGNEQFF
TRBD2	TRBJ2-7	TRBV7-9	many	TGTGCCAGCAGCCCAGCCGGGACTAGGACTTACGAGCAGTACTTC	CASSPAGTRTYEQYF
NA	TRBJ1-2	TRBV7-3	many	TGTGCCAGCAGCCGAGGGGGAGTCTATGGCTACACCTTC	CASSRGGVYGYTF
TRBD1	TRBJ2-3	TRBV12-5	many	TGTGCTAGTGGTTTCGGGACAGCCACAGATACGCAGTATTTT	CASGFGTATDTQYF
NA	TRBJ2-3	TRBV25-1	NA	TGTGCCAGCACGACTACATCGGTAACAGATACGCAGTATTTT	CASTTTSVTDTQYF
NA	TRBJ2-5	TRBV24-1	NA	TGTGCCACCAGTGATGGGACCGAGGAGACCCGGTACTTC	CATSDGTEETRYF
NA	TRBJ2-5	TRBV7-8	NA	TGTGCCAGCAGCTTAGATTCACCTCGGAAGACCCAGTACTTC	CASSLDSPRKTQYF
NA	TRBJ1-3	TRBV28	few	TGTGCCAGCAGTTTACAGCGCTCTGGAAACACCATATATTTT	CASSLQRSGNTIYF
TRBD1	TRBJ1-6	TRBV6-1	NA	TGTGCCAGCAGTGGGAGGACAGGGGGCAATTCACCCCTCCACTTT	CASSGRTGGNSPLHF
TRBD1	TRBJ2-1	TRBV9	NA	TGTGCCAGCAGCGCGGACAGGGGATCCTACAATGAGCAGTTCTTC	CASSADRGSYNEQFF
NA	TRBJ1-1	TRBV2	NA	TGTGCCAGCAGCTTATCGACAGGGAACACTGAAGCTTTCTTT	CASSLSTGNTEAFF
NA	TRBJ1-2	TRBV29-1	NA	TGCAGCGTTAGGGGGGAGTGGTATGGCTACACCTTC	CSVRGEWYGYTF
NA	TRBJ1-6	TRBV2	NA	TGTGCCAGCAGCCCTTGGGGGAGGAGCTCCTATAATTCACCCCTCCACTTT	CASSPWGRSSYNSPLHF
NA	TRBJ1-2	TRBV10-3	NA	TGTGCCATCAGTGAGTCCGGTCCGTATGGCTACACCTTC	CAISESGPYGYTF